This T cell receptor beta chain was sequenced in a study of blood T cells in healthy people across ages. Study-wide results and limits: Age showed a roughly linear inverse relationship with TCR beta diversity per million T cells.

Concerning this clonotype: Its target is not known.

A second PCR, run for roughly 7 to 12 cycles, used a sample-barcoded 5' primer plus a J-beta primer mix. TCRdb recomputed calls from the 5' RACE reads with MiXCR, one row per CDR3 protein. The sample shows over 700,000 distinct CDR3 sequences, roughly 50% of them seen only once. V shed 3 bases and J shed 0 bases, with 3 bases lying between them. The germline CDR1 and CDR2 sequences are LGHDT and YNNKEL (reference sequence). CDR3 length equals 13 residues. The rearrangement uses TRBV3-1 and TRBJ2-4; D uncertain. Input material: blood. The sequence came from a man older than 75 in good health. In DNA, the CDR3 is TGTGCCAGCAGCCAGCTAGCCAAAAACATTCAGTACTTC. Residues: CASSQLAKNIQYF.